The sequence of this T cell receptor beta chain was determined in a study of CD8 T cells in ankylosing spondylitis. For this clonotype: What it binds is not known.

Findings and caveats of the study: Ankylosing spondylitis blood appeared to be characterized by a TCR beta motif of under ten highly homologous variants. According to the report, clones linked to the disease were significantly enriched in matched synovial fluid samples taken from ankylosing spondylitis patients. Clones linked to the disease showed a CD8+ phenotype. They occurred at relatively low frequencies in peripheral blood.

CDR1 and CDR2 (germline): SQVTM, ANQGSEA. The CDR3 covers 15 residues. V dropped 4 bases and J dropped 4 bases, with 19 bases sitting between them. TCRdb analysed the 5' RACE reads with MiXCR anew, one entry per CDR3 protein. The profile shows more than 600,000 distinct CDR3 sequences, under 20% of them singletons. The gene calls are TRBV29-1 and TRBJ2-5; TRBD2 might be the D (7 bases). Sequencing was carried out using blood, either unsorted or a sorted T cell fraction (not recorded which). The source is a male donor with ankylosing spondylitis. Written as DNA, the CDR3 is TGCAGCGTTGGCGGACTGAGGGGGAGGGGAGAGACCCAGTACTTC. This sequence encodes CSVGGLRGRGETQYF.